This T cell receptor beta chain was identified in a study of T cell responses to AZD1222 COVID-19 vaccine. Study results and caveats: Among AZD1222 vaccinees, only five to seven were seropositive at baseline.

A word on this clone: No antigen is known for it.

Looked up from germline, CDR1 is KGHDR and CDR2 is SFDVKD. The CDR3 has 13 amino acids. V was shortened by 4 bases and J by 4 bases, with 9 bases between the two germline ends. Sequencing was performed with immunoSEQ multiplex PCR; in TCRdb, only in-frame clones are kept and a portion is missing. The sample shows about 110,000 clones, 80% to 95% of them seen only once. The chain couples TRBV24-1 to TRBJ1-2; no reliable D call. This TCR derives from an adult who received the AZD1222 COVID-19 vaccine. This material consisted of peripheral blood, taken 28 days after the second AZD1222 dose. The CDR3 DNA reads as TGTGCCACCAGTGAGGGCCCCCTCTATGGCTACACCTTC. Its translation: CATSEGPLYGYTF.